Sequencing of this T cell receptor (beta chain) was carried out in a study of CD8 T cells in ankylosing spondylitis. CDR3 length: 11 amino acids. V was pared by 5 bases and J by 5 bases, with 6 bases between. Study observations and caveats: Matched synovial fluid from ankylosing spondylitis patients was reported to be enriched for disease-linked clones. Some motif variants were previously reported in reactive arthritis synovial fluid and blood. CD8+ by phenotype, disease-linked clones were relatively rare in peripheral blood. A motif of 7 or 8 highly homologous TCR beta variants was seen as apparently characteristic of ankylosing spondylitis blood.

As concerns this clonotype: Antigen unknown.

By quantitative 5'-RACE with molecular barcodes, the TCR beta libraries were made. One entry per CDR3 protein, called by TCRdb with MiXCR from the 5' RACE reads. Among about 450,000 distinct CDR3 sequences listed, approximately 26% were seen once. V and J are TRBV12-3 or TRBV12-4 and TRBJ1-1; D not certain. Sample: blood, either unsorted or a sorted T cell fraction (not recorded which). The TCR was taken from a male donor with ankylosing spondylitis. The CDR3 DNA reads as TGTGCCAGCAGTCACTGGACTGAAGCTTTCTTT. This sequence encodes CASSHWTEAFF.